The 5 T cell receptor beta chains listed next were all sequenced from one sample in a study of CD8+ T cells in alopecia areata. cDNA prepared by RNA extraction and subsequent reverse transcription served as the template for sequencing. The method was immunoSEQ multiplex PCR; TCRdb's version includes in-frame clones alone and lacks a portion of them. The data hold some 130,000 clones, with about 60% observed a single time. The starting material was CD4+ T cells sorted from blood, obtained at week 0. The receptors derive from a human donor with alopecia areata.

The V call is TRBV2, the J call TRBJ1-5; D is unclear. The V gene's germline CDR1 is SNHLY and CDR2 FYNNEI. Trimming took 6 bases from V and 8 from J, leaving 11 bases between them. The CDR3 extends over 12 amino acids. The CDR3 protein is CASRAEVEPQHF. The CDR3 DNA reads TGTGCCAGCAGGGCAGAGGTTGAGCCCCAGCATTTT.

This clone appeared a single time. The gene calls are TRBV14 and TRBJ2-3; 8 bases match TRBD2. Germline V gene sequence: CDR1 SGHDN, CDR2 FVKESK. The CDR3 totals 15 residues. Losses at the gene ends were 2 bases for V and 2 bases for J; bases not matched to a gene: 3. CDR3 sequence (DNA): TGTGCCAGCAGCCAACAACTAGCGGCCACAGATACGCAGTATTTT. Translated: CASSQQLAATDTQYF.

CDR3 nucleotide sequence: TGTGCCAGCAGGGGACGACTAGCGGGGGGCACAGATACGCAGTATTTT. Translating gives CASRGRLAGGTDTQYF. The J gene is TRBJ2-3, the V gene TRBV27, with 12 positions matching TRBD2. The CDR3 runs to 16 residues. CDR1 and CDR2 from the germline V gene are MNHEY and SMNVEV (reference sequence). Germline trimming cut 6 bases from V and 1 base from J; bases unmatched to any gene: 5.

Only a few counts were recorded for this clone. The chain joins TRBV6-6 to TRBJ1-1; the D is unclear. The CDR3 runs 13 residues. Trimming pared 2 bases from V and 5 bases from J, leaving 9 bases between. The V gene's germline CDR1 is MNHNY and CDR2 SVGAGI (reference sequence). The CDR3 protein is CASSYLRETEAFF. As DNA, the CDR3 is TGTGCCAGCAGTTACCTAAGGGAGACTGAAGCTTTCTTT.

This chain links TRBV29-1 with TRBJ2-4; the D gene could be TRBD1 or TRBD2 (5 bases each). Germline V gene data show CDR1 as SQVTM and CDR2 as ANQGSEA. There are 14 residues in the CDR3. V dropped 6 bases and J dropped 5 bases, with 17 bases sitting between them. The CDR3 nucleotides are TGCAGCGTAAATACCGGGACCCGGCAAAACATTCAGTACTTC. It codes for CSVNTGTRQNIQYF.